These T cell receptor beta chains were read from a single sample in a study of identical twins. Each CDR3 protein is one row after TCRdb ran MiXCR on the 5' RACE reads. This table holds some 460,000 distinct CDR3 sequences, approximately 15% found once. Another study also made use of these data, one on yellow fever vaccine responses in identical twins.

The sample comprised CD4+ T cells sorted from blood. The source is a woman aged 18-30 years in good health. The CDR3 runs from the conserved cysteine through the conserved F or W. Each record gives: clone size, J gene, D gene, V gene, CDR3 protein, CDR3 DNA. D genes are given only for firm matches. Only some rows state a clone size, as once, few, many or a class for expanded clones.

few TRBJ2-1 - TRBV5-5 CASTLRTVTYNEQFF TGTGCCAGCACCCTAAGGACAGTTACCTACAATGAGCAGTTCTTC
- TRBJ2-1 TRBD2 TRBV3-1 CASSLAPGTSGGNEQFF TGTGCCAGCAGCCTCGCTCCCGGGACTAGCGGGGGCAATGAGCAGTTCTTC
few TRBJ2-7 - TRBV5-1 CASSLVTGPDYEQYF TGCGCCAGCAGCTTGGTTACAGGGCCTGACTACGAGCAGTACTTC
- TRBJ2-7 TRBD1 TRBV7-2 CASSIRDRGSYEQYF TGTGCCAGCAGCATCCGGGACAGGGGTTCCTACGAGCAGTACTTC
few TRBJ1-1 - TRBV29-1 CSADLGTEAFF TGCAGCGCGGACTTGGGGACTGAAGCTTTCTTT
- TRBJ2-3 TRBD2 TRBV5-1 CASSFGLAGGWGTDTQYF TGCGCCAGCAGCTTCGGCCTAGCGGGGGGGTGGGGCACAGATACGCAGTATTTT
- TRBJ2-3 TRBD1 TRBV28 CASSPTRTGGMQYF TGTGCCAGCAGCCCCACCCGGACAGGGGGCATGCAGTATTTT
- TRBJ2-1 - TRBV5-1 CASSLALARYNEQFF TGCGCCAGCAGCTTGGCCCTAGCGCGCTACAATGAGCAGTTCTTC
few TRBJ2-7 - TRBV19 CASSIKTGLYEQYF TGTGCCAGTAGTATCAAAACAGGGTTGTACGAGCAGTACTTC
- TRBJ2-7 - TRBV20-1 CSARDWGTGSYEQYF TGCAGTGCTAGAGATTGGGGGACGGGCTCCTACGAGCAGTACTTC
- TRBJ2-2 - TRBV21-1 CASSKASGSIPNTGELFF TGTGCCAGCAGCAAGGCTAGCGGATCTATTCCTAACACCGGGGAGCTGTTTTTT
- TRBJ2-7 TRBD2 TRBV20-1 CSAVPGTSGSYEQYF TGCAGTGCTGTACCCGGGACTAGCGGGTCCTACGAGCAGTACTTC
many TRBJ2-2 TRBD1 TRBV11-2 CASSLGDSARRTGELFF TGTGCCAGCAGCTTAGGGGACAGCGCCCGGCGGACCGGGGAGCTGTTTTTT
few TRBJ2-7 - TRBV15 CATSRDGGGKAYEQYF TGTGCCACCAGCAGAGATGGTGGGGGGAAGGCCTACGAGCAGTACTTC
- TRBJ2-4 - TRBV28 CATCPGFGFAKNIQYF TGTGCCACCTGCCCAGGGTTTGGGTTTGCCAAAAACATTCAGTACTTC
- TRBJ2-3 TRBD2 TRBV7-8 CASSLGLAVGTDTQYF TGTGCCAGCAGCTTAGGACTAGCGGTTGGAACAGATACGCAGTATTTT
many TRBJ2-7 TRBD2 TRBV29-1 CSVEDLAPGLAGGRSYEQYF TGCAGCGTTGAAGATCTCGCCCCGGGACTAGCGGGAGGACGCTCCTACGAGCAGTACTTC
- TRBJ2-2 TRBD2 TRBV11-2 CASSLVGTSGRASTGELFF TGTGCCAGCAGCTTAGTCGGGACTAGCGGGAGGGCCTCCACCGGGGAGCTGTTTTTT
- TRBJ1-6 - TRBV2 CASSLAREASPLHF TGTGCCAGCTCTCTGGCCAGGGAAGCTTCACCCCTCCACTTT
many TRBJ1-2 - TRBV28 CASSESNYGYTF TGTGCCAGCAGCGAGAGTAACTATGGCTACACCTTC
- TRBJ2-3 - TRBV7-2 CASSFRTASTDTQYF TGTGCCAGCAGCTTCCGGACAGCTAGCACAGATACGCAGTATTTT
- TRBJ2-4 - TRBV28 CASSSSLDQYF TGTGCCAGCAGCTCTTCCCTTGATCAGTACTTC
few TRBJ2-3 TRBD1 TRBV12-5 CASAEQKPGQGSADTQYF TGTGCTAGTGCCGAACAAAAACCGGGACAGGGGTCAGCAGATACGCAGTATTTT
many TRBJ2-5 TRBD2 TRBV5-5 CASSPRTSQETQYF TGTGCCAGCAGCCCGCGGACTAGCCAAGAGACCCAGTACTTC
- TRBJ2-3 TRBD2 TRBV30 CAGRLAGPTDTQYF TGTGCCGGAAGACTAGCGGGCCCCACAGATACGCAGTATTTT
few TRBJ2-7 TRBD1 TRBV5-1 CASSDGGTGPYEQYF TGCGCCAGCAGCGACGGAGGGACAGGCCCCTACGAGCAGTACTTC
few TRBJ2-3 TRBD2 TRBV7-2 CASSDSGGADTQYF TGTGCCAGCAGCGATAGCGGGGGGGCAGATACGCAGTATTTT
few TRBJ2-1 - TRBV24-1 CATSGSSAEQFF TGTGCCACCAGTGGTTCGTCAGCTGAGCAGTTCTTC
once TRBJ1-1 - TRBV19 CASSPGISTEAFF TGTGCCAGTAGCCCCGGTATTAGCACTGAAGCTTTCTTT
- TRBJ2-7 - TRBV5-8 CASSRTGSRHEQYF TGTGCCAGCAGCCGAACGGGGTCTCGTCACGAGCAGTACTTC
- TRBJ2-2 TRBD2 TRBV7-2 CASSLATSLGGELFF TGTGCCAGCAGCTTAGCGACTAGCTTAGGCGGGGAGCTGTTTTTT
- TRBJ1-1 - TRBV20-1 CSARDNRGGSEAFF TGCAGTGCTAGAGACAATCGGGGGGGATCTGAAGCTTTCTTT
few TRBJ2-7 TRBD1 TRBV18 CASSPDRGFYEQYF TGTGCCAGCTCACCGGACAGGGGCTTCTACGAGCAGTACTTC
few TRBJ2-7 - TRBV7-8 CASSLQHIWAESYEQYF TGTGCCAGCAGCTTACAGCACATCTGGGCAGAATCCTACGAGCAGTACTTC
- TRBJ2-1 TRBD2 TRBV10-2 CASCPAGAGYNEQFF TGCGCCAGCTGCCCAGCGGGGGCCGGCTACAATGAGCAGTTCTTC
few TRBJ2-7 - TRBV12-3/TRBV12-4 CASTFGQGVHEQYF TGTGCCAGCACCTTTGGCCAGGGAGTCCACGAGCAGTACTTC
- TRBJ2-3 TRBD2 TRBV28 CASSHPSGGSDTQYF TGTGCCAGCAGTCACCCTAGCGGGGGCTCAGATACGCAGTATTTT
few TRBJ2-7 TRBD1 TRBV7-9 CASSSLGDRATYEQYF TGTGCCAGCAGCTCCTTGGGGGACAGGGCTACCTACGAGCAGTACTTC
- TRBJ2-5 TRBD2 TRBV7-2 CASSKGLAGKYQETQYF TGTGCCAGCAGCAAGGGACTAGCGGGGAAGTACCAAGAGACCCAGTACTTC
- TRBJ2-4 TRBD2 TRBV4-2 CASSQDSGVAKNIQYF TGTGCCAGCAGCCAAGATAGCGGGGTAGCCAAAAACATTCAGTACTTC
many TRBJ2-7 - TRBV7-2 CASSLESSSYEQYF TGTGCCAGCAGCTTAGAGTCATCTTCCTACGAGCAGTACTTC
once TRBJ1-1 - TRBV12-3/TRBV12-4 CASRTDSMNTEAFF TGTGCCAGCAGAACGGATAGCATGAACACTGAAGCTTTCTTT
- TRBJ2-5 - TRBV12-3/TRBV12-4 CASNRDLEGTQYF TGTGCCAGCAATAGGGACCTCGAAGGGACCCAGTACTTC
- TRBJ1-1 - TRBV29-1 CSVDGQKGTEAFF TGCAGCGTTGACGGACAGAAGGGCACTGAAGCTTTCTTT